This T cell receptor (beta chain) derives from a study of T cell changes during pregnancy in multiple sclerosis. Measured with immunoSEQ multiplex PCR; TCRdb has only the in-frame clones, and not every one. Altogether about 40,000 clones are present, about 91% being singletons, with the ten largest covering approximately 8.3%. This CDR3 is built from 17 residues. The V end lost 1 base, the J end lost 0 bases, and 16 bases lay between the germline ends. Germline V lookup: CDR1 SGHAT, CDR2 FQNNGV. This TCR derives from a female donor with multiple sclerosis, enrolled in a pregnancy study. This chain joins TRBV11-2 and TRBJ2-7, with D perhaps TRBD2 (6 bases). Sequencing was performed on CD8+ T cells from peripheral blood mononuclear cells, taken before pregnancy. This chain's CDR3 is CASSLGPPGLSSYEQYF. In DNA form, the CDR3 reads TGTGCCAGCAGCTTAGGTCCACCGGGACTTAGCTCCTACGAGCAGTACTTC. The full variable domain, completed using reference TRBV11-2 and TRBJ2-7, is EAGVAQSPRYKIIEKRQSVAFWCNPISGHATLYWYQQILGQGPKLLIQFQNNGVVDDSQLPKDRFSAERLKGVDSTLKIQPAKLEDSAVYLCASSLGPPGLSSYEQYFGPGTRLTVT.